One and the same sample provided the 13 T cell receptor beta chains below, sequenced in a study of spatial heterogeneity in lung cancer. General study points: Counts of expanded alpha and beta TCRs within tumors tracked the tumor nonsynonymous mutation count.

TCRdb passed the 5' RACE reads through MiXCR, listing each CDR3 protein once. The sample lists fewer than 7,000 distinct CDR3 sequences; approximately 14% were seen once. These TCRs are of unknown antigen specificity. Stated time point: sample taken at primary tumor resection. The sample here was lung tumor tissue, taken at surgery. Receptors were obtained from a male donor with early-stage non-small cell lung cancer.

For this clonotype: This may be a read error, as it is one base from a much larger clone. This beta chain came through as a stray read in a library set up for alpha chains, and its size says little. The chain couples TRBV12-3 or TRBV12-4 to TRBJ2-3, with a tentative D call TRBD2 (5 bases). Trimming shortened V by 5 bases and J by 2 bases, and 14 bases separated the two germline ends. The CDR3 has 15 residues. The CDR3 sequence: CASSREGELTDTQYF. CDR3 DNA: TGTGCCAGCAGTCGAGAGGGAGAGCTCACAGATACGCAGTATTTT.

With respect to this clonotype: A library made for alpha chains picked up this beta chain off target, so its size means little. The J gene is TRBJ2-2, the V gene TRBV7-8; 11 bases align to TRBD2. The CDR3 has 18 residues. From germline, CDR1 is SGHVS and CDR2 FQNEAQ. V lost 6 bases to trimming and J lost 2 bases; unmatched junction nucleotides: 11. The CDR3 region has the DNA TGTGCCAGCAGGGAACCGGGACTAGCGGTTATTAACACCGGGGAGCTGTTTTTT. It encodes CASREPGLAVINTGELFF.

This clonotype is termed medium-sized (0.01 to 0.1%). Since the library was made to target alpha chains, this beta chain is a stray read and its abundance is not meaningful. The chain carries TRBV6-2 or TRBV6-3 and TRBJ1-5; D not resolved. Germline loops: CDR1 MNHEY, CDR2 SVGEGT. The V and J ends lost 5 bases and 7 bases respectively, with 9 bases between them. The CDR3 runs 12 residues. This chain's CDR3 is CASSETWQPQHF. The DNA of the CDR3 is TGTGCCAGCAGTGAAACCTGGCAGCCCCAGCATTTT.

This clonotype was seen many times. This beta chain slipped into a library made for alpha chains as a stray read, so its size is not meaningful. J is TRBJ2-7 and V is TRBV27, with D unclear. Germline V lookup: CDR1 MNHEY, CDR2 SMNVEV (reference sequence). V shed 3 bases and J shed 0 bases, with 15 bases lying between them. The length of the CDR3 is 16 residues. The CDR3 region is CASSFLPPGNSYEQYF. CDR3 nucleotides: TGTGCCAGCAGTTTCCTCCCGCCGGGTAACTCCTACGAGCAGTACTTC.

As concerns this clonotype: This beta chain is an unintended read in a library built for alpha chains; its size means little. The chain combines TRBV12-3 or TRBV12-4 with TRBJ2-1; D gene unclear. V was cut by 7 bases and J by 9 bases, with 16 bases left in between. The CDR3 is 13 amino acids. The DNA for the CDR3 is TGTGCCAGCACCCTGAGGAGCGATGGTGAGCAGTTCTTC. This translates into CASTLRSDGEQFF.

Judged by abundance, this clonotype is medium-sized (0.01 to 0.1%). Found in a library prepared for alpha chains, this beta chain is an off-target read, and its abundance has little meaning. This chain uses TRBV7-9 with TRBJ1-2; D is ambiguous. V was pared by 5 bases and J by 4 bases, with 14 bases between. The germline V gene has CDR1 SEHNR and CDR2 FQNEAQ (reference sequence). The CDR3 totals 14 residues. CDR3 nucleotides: TGTGCCAGCAGCACGGGCAGACTTCGCTATGGCTACACCTTC. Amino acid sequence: CASSTGRLRYGYTF.

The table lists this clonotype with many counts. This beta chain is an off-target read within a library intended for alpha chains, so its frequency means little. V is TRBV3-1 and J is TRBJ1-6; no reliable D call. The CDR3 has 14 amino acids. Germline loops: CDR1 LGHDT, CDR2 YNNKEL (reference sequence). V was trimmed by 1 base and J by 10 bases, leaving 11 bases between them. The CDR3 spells CASSQGRRSSPLHF. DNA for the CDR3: TGTGCCAGCAGCCAAGGTAGGCGAAGCTCACCCCTCCACTTT.

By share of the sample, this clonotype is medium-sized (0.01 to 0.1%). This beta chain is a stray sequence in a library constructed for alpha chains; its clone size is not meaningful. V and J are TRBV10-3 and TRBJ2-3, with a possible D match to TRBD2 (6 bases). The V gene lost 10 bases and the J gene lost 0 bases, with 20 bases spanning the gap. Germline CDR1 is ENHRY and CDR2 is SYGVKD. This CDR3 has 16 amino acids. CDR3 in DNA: TGTGCCACTATAAGTAGCGGTAGCCCTAGCACAGATACGCAGTATTTT. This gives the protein CATISSGSPSTDTQYF.

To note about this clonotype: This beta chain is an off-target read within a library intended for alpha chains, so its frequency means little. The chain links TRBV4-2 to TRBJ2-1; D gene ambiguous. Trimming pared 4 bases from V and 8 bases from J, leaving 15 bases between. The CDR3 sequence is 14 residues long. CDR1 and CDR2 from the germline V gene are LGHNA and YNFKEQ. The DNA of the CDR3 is TGTGCCAGCAGCCCTCTGGGGATCGCGGATGAGCAGTTCTTC. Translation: CASSPLGIADEQFF.

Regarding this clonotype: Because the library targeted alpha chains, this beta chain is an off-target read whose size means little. The CDR3 protein is CASSFSGPTNEQYF. The CDR3 DNA reads as TGTGCCAGCAGTTTCAGCGGTCCCACAAATGAGCAGTACTTC. The V gene is TRBV12-3 or TRBV12-4, the J gene TRBJ2-7, with D possibly matching TRBD2 (5 bases). The V and J ends lost 3 bases and 7 bases respectively, with 16 bases between them. The CDR3 consists of 14 residues.

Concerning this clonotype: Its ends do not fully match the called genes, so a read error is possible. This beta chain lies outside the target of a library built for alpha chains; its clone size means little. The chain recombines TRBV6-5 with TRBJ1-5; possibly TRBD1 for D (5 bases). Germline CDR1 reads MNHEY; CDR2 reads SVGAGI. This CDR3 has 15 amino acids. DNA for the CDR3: TGTGCCCGCAGACCGGGACTCCTGAGCAATCAGCCCCAGCATTTT. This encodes CARRPGLLSNQPQHF.

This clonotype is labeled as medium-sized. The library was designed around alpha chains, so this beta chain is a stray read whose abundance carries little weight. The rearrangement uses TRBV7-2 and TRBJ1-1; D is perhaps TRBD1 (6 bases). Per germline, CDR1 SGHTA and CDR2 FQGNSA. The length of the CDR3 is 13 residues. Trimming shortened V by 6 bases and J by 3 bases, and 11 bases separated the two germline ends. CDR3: CASRRRGDTEAFF. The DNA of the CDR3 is TGTGCCAGCAGGAGAAGGGGGGACACTGAAGCTTTCTTT.

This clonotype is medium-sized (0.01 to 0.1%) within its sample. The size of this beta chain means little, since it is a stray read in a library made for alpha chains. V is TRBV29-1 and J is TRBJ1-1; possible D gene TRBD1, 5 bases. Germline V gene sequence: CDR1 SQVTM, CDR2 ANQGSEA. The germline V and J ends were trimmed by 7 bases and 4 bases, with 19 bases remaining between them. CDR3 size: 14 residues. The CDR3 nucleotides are TGCAGCGACATACTCCAGGGACGGGGCACTGAAGCTTTCTTT. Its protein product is CSDILQGRGTEAFF.